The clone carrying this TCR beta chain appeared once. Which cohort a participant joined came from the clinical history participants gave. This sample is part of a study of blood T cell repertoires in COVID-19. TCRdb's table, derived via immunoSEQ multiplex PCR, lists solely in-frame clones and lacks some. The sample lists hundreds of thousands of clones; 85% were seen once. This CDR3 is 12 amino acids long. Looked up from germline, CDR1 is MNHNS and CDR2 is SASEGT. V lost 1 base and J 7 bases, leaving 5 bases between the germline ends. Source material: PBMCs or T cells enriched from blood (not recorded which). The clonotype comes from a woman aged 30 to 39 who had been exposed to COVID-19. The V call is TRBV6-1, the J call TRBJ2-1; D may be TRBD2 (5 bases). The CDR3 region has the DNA TGTGCCAGCAGTGAAGGACTAAATGAGCAGTTCTTC. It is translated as CASSEGLNEQFF.